The sequence of this T cell receptor (beta chain) was determined in a study of blood T cell repertoires in COVID-19. Cohorts were based on clinical histories the participants reported. In the authors' workflow: It was from reference gene primer amplification that nucleated cell counts were estimated. Assay used: immunoSEQ multiplex PCR; TCRdb lists only in-frame clones, some missing. V and J calls and clone size are copied from that table; D and trimming were computed from the DNA. The top ten hold roughly 1% of the sample, which has 300,000 to 350,000 clones, roughly 90% seen once. The CDR3 runs to 18 residues. CDR1 is SNHLY, CDR2 FYNNEI, per germline. V lost 6 bases and J lost 5; bases outside the gene matches: 20.

The receptor was isolated from a woman in her twenties or thirties who had recovered from COVID-19. Sequencing input: PBMCs or T cells enriched from blood (not recorded which). The rearrangement joins TRBV2 to TRBJ2-5; 8 positions agree with TRBD1. The CDR3 spells CASSGRGADRGFGETQYF. In DNA, the CDR3 is TGTGCCAGCAGCGGACGGGGCGCTGACAGGGGATTTGGGGAGACCCAGTACTTC.